This TCR beta chain stems from a study of identical twins. No donor was unhealthy or non-Caucasian. Findings and caveats of the study: Among out-of-frame alpha sequences shared by twins, low generation probability occurred in excess.

V was shortened by 4 bases and J by 4 bases, with 13 bases between the two germline ends. Germline CDR1 reads MNHEY; CDR2 reads SVGEGT. The CDR3 runs to 14 residues. The sample holds a few counts of this clonotype. Its antigen is unknown. A universal primer site was created by template switching, with the cDNA bearing unique molecular identifiers. TCRdb re-called the 5' RACE reads through MiXCR, storing one row per CDR3 protein. In the table there are 750,000 to 950,000 distinct CDR3 sequences, around an eighth of which are singletons. These same records also appear under a second study, on yellow fever vaccine responses in identical twins. That paper states: It has been reported that, in twins, the vaccine T cell response seemed partly convergent and partly personalized.

The source material was PBMCs. The V call is TRBV6-2 or TRBV6-3, the J call TRBJ2-5; tentative D call: TRBD1 (5 bases). The clonotype comes from a woman between 18 and 29 years old in good health. The CDR3 is CASSFQGVGETQYF. The DNA of the CDR3 is TGTGCCAGCAGTTTCCAGGGTGTTGGAGAGACCCAGTACTTC.